One sample yielded the 26 T cell receptor beta chains listed below, sequenced in a study of technical replicates of blood from a few donors. The data were produced by immunoSEQ multiplex PCR, yet TCRdb's version contains in-frame clones alone and is incomplete. The data show 95,000 to 100,000 clones, over 95% seen once. Sequencing used T cells isolated from PBMCs. All receptors derive from a human donor in good health.

This clone was observed a few times. The chain joins TRBV5-1 to TRBJ1-5, with 9 bases fitting TRBD1. Germline lookup yields CDR1 SGHRS and CDR2 YFSETQ. The CDR3 runs 15 residues. The junction had 3 bases not matched to a gene; V was cut back by 4 bases and J by 1 base. CDR3 region: CASSAGTGSNQPQHF. CDR3 coding DNA: TGCGCCAGCAGCGCAGGGACAGGGAGCAATCAGCCCCAGCATTTT. The full variable domain, in which reference TRBV5-1 and TRBJ1-5 provide the parts outside the CDR3, is KAGVTQTPRYLIKTRGQQVTLSCSPISGHRSVSWYQQTPGQGLQFLFEYFSETQRNKGNFPGRFSGRQFSNSRSEMNVSTLELGDSALYLCASSAGTGSNQPQHFGDGTRLSIL.

The chain joins TRBV28 to TRBJ2-4, with no clear D. Per the germline V gene, CDR1 is MDHEN and CDR2 is SYDVKM. This CDR3 has 19 residues. Trimming stripped 4 bases from V and 0 bases from J, with 22 bases between. CDR3 in amino acids: CASSSRHVEILLAKNIQYF. CDR3 nucleotide sequence: TGTGCCAGCAGTTCCAGACATGTTGAGATTCTACTAGCCAAAAACATTCAGTACTTC.

The V and J genes are TRBV5-1 and TRBJ2-2; D might be TRBD1 (6 bases). Looked up from germline, CDR1 is SGHRS and CDR2 is YFSETQ. The CDR3 extends over 17 amino acids. Trimming stripped 4 bases from V and 2 bases from J, with 18 bases between. For the CDR3, the DNA is TGCGCCAGCAGCCCGGCCTTTTGGACAGAAAACACCGGGGAGCTGTTTTTT. This gives the protein CASSPAFWTENTGELFF.

The chain employs TRBV6-1 and TRBJ2-1; 10 bases line up with TRBD2. Germline trimming cut 4 bases from V and 3 bases from J; bases unmatched to any gene: 12. From germline, CDR1 is MNHNS and CDR2 SASEGT. The CDR3 extends over 18 amino acids. The CDR3 loop reads CASSGPSGRVYLYNEQFF. CDR3 bases: TGTGCCAGCAGTGGACCTAGCGGGAGAGTTTATCTCTACAATGAGCAGTTCTTC.

The rearrangement joins TRBV4-2 to TRBJ2-7; 8 bases map to TRBD2. The CDR3 contains 17 residues. Germline CDR1 is LGHNA and CDR2 is YNFKEQ. J lost 2 bases, V lost 1 base, and 10 bases had no gene match. The CDR3 loop reads CASSQVESSGGTYEQYF. CDR3 coding DNA: TGTGCCAGCAGCCAAGTTGAGAGCAGCGGGGGAACCTACGAGCAGTACTTC.

The V gene is TRBV5-4, the J gene TRBJ2-1; D might be TRBD1 (5 bases). V lost 7 bases to trimming and J lost 0 bases, with 14 bases between them. Germline CDR1 and CDR2: SGHNT and YYREEE (reference sequence). This CDR3 spans 15 amino acids. CDR3 nucleotides: TGTGCCAGCGCGCCCAACCAGGGCTCCTACAATGAGCAGTTCTTC. Protein product: CASAPNQGSYNEQFF.

V and J are TRBV6-6 and TRBJ1-1; 7 bases line up with TRBD1. Germline V gene lookup returns CDR1 MNHNY and CDR2 SVGAGI (reference sequence). This CDR3 has 13 amino acids. J lost 7 bases, V lost 7 bases, and 9 bases had no gene match. Here the CDR3 DNA reads TGTGCCAGCACCCCGACAGGGCTCTTTGAAGCTTTCTTT. Encoded protein: CASTPTGLFEAFF.

J is TRBJ1-5 and V is TRBV28, with TRBD1 identical over 7 bases. V trimming: 5 bases; J trimming: 5 bases; junction bases outside the gene matches: 12. Per germline, CDR1 MDHEN and CDR2 SYDVKM. The CDR3 contains 16 residues. In DNA form, the CDR3 reads TGTGCCAGCAGTATACAGGGGAGAGAGAGGGATCAGCCCCAGCATTTT. Translation: CASSIQGRERDQPQHF.

This sequence joins TRBV5-1 and TRBJ2-2, with D uncertain. Germline loops: CDR1 SGHRS, CDR2 YFSETQ. Trimming removed 7 bases from V and 7 bases from J, with 11 bases in between. The CDR3 extends over 12 amino acids. In DNA, the CDR3 is TGCGCCAGCGCTTTCGTAGACGGGGAGCTGTTTTTT. Its protein is CASAFVDGELFF.

The sample holds one count of this clone. The gene calls are TRBV21-1 and TRBJ1-2; the DNA was not compared with TRBD1, the D call given in the table. TRBV21-1 is noted as a pseudogene. This CDR3 comprises 16 residues. In DNA form, the CDR3 reads TGTGCCAGCAGCAAAACGGATGCAGGGGGCCGTGGTGGCTACACCTTC. Protein sequence: CASSKTDAGGRGGYTF.

This chain uses TRBV15 with TRBJ1-1, with 7 bases matching TRBD1. CDR1 is LNHNV, CDR2 YYDKDF, per germline (reference sequence). With 2 bases clipped from V and 3 bases from J, the junction kept 12 bases outside the gene matches. The CDR3 consists of 17 residues. The CDR3 loop is CATSRSGQFISDTEAFF. CDR3 coding DNA: TGTGCCACCAGCAGATCGGGACAGTTCATTAGTGACACTGAAGCTTTCTTT.

The chain joins TRBV4-2 to TRBJ2-1; 13 bases are a match to TRBD2. J was trimmed by 10 bases and V by 1 base; bases with no gene match: 7. The CDR3 spans 16 residues. Germline CDR1 and CDR2: LGHNA and YNFKEQ. The DNA for the CDR3 is TGTGCCAGCAGCCAAGGGGGTACTAGCGGGGGGGAGGAGCAGTTCTTC. It translates to CASSQGGTSGGEEQFF.

The CDR3 nucleotides are TGTGCCAGCAGTTTGGCGATTGTGGACTCTGAAGCTTTCTTT. Translation gives CASSLAIVDSEAFF. V gene TRBV28 combines with J gene TRBJ1-1; D is unclear. The germline V and J ends were trimmed by 3 bases and 6 bases, with 14 bases remaining between them. The CDR3 totals 14 residues. CDR1 and CDR2 (germline): MDHEN, SYDVKM.

The gene calls are TRBV18 and TRBJ1-3; 10 bases map to TRBD1. Germline trimming cut 5 bases from V and 4 bases from J; bases unmatched to any gene: 5. The CDR3 runs to 15 residues. Germline V gene data show CDR1 as KGHSH and CDR2 as LQKENI. Here the CDR3 DNA reads TGTGCCAGCTCAACGACAGGGGGCGAAGGAAACACCATATATTTT. Translation: CASSTTGGEGNTIYF.

The chain carries TRBV4-2 and TRBJ2-5, with 8 bases identical to TRBD2. The germline gives CDR1 LGHNA, CDR2 YNFKEQ. V lost 1 base and J lost 5; bases outside the gene matches: 0. There are 13 residues in the CDR3. Written as DNA, the CDR3 is TGTGCCAGCAGCCAAGGACTAGCGGAGACCCAGTACTTC. It codes for CASSQGLAETQYF.

CDR3 sequence (DNA): TGTGCCAGCAGCTTGGCTAGCGGGAGGAACACCGGGGAGCTGTTTTTT. This codes for CASSLASGRNTGELFF. This chain links TRBV5-4 with TRBJ2-2, with TRBD2 identical over 10 bases. The CDR3 spans 16 residues. The germline CDR1 and CDR2 sequences are SGHNT and YYREEE (reference sequence). The ends lost 0 bases at V and 1 base at J; junction bases unmatched: 0.

This chain uses TRBV10-3 with TRBJ1-3, with D hard to call. CDR3 size: 13 residues. Germline lookup yields CDR1 ENHRY and CDR2 SYGVKD. The DNA for the CDR3 is TGTGCTGCGGCGGACTTCTCTGGAAACACCATATATTTT. It codes for CAAADFSGNTIYF.

The gene calls are TRBV5-1 and TRBJ2-7; maybe TRBD2 (6 bases). The V gene's germline CDR1 is SGHRS and CDR2 YFSETQ. CDR3 size: 15 residues. V shed 2 bases and J shed 6 bases, with 18 bases lying between them. For the CDR3, the DNA is TGCGCCAGCAGCTTTAACGTAGGGGAGGAGGCCGAGCAGTACTTC. Translation: CASSFNVGEEAEQYF.

The chain couples TRBV5-1 to TRBJ2-1; D might be TRBD2 (6 bases). The CDR3 totals 15 residues. Trimming removed 3 bases at V and 4 bases at J, with 14 bases between. Germline V gene lookup returns CDR1 SGHRS and CDR2 YFSETQ. CDR3 residues: CASSSPGVRYNEQFF. CDR3 in DNA: TGCGCCAGCAGCTCCCCGGGGGTGCGGTACAATGAGCAGTTCTTC.

The V call is TRBV6-6, the J call TRBJ2-7, with D hard to call. This CDR3 comprises 14 residues. CDR1 is MNHNY, CDR2 SVGAGI, per germline (reference sequence). Between the trimmed V and J ends, which lost 0 bases and 3 bases, there was a span of 9 bases. The CDR3: CASSYSDFDYEQYF. In nucleotides, the CDR3 is TGTGCCAGCAGTTACTCCGACTTCGACTACGAGCAGTACTTC.

The chain uses TRBV7-9 and TRBJ2-7; the D is unclear. Germline CDR1 SEHNR, CDR2 FQNEAQ (reference sequence). The CDR3 covers 14 residues. V was cut by 1 base and J by 0 bases, with 7 bases left in between. The CDR3 region is CASSLVPDSYEQYF. In DNA form, the CDR3 reads TGTGCCAGCAGCTTAGTCCCAGACTCCTACGAGCAGTACTTC.

The rearrangement links TRBV7-9 to TRBJ2-7; 10 bases align to TRBD1. V shed 2 bases, J shed 7 bases, and the junction held 5 bases outside the gene matches. The CDR3 consists of 14 residues. Germline V gene lookup returns CDR1 SEHNR and CDR2 FQNEAQ (reference sequence). CDR3 sequence reads: CASSLRPGQGEQYF. CDR3 sequence (DNA): TGTGCCAGCAGCTTAAGACCGGGACAGGGGGAGCAGTACTTC.

This chain links TRBV27 with TRBJ1-1; no reliable D call. Germline V gives CDR1 MNHEY, CDR2 SMNVEV (reference sequence). V lost 0 bases and J lost 1, with 9 bases in between. The CDR3 runs 15 residues. The CDR3 bases are TGTGCCAGCAGTTTATCCTCAAGACAGAACACTGAAGCTTTCTTT. Encoded protein: CASSLSSRQNTEAFF.

The chain combines TRBV28 with TRBJ2-4; D is uncertain. Germline V gives CDR1 MDHEN, CDR2 SYDVKM. V lost 5 bases and J lost 0, with 11 bases in between. The CDR3 loop spans 15 amino acids. Here the CDR3 reads CASSPHDLAKNIQYF. In DNA, the CDR3 is TGTGCCAGCAGTCCGCACGACTTAGCCAAAAACATTCAGTACTTC.

The rearrangement joins TRBV11-3 to TRBJ2-3, with 10 bases that match TRBD2. J lost 6 bases, V lost 5 bases, and 8 bases had no gene match. The CDR3 is 15 residues long. Germline CDR1 is SGHNT and CDR2 is YENEEA. CDR3 coding DNA: TGTGCCAGCAGCCGTAGCGGGAGGTTACGGGATACGCAGTATTTT. It yields the protein CASSRSGRLRDTQYF.

The chain carries TRBV6-1 and TRBJ1-5; a weak D match, TRBD1 (5 bases). Trimming pared 1 base from V and 6 bases from J, leaving 13 bases between. The germline CDR1 and CDR2 sequences are MNHNS and SASEGT. The CDR3 covers 15 residues. DNA for the CDR3: TGTGCCAGCAGTGAAGGTCGGGGGAAGGGTCAGCCCCAGCATTTT. Residues: CASSEGRGKGQPQHF.